The 32 T cell receptor beta chains presented below share a single source sample, sequenced in a study of shared clonotypes between healthy human individuals. The table came from immunoSEQ multiplex PCR; TCRdb's copy has only in-frame clones and leaves some out. The profile covers around 600,000 clones, with roughly 98% appearing a single time and 0.3% to 0.35% taken by the ten largest. Terminally differentiated effector memory CD45RA+ cells were left out of the naive CD8 fraction, which was CD45RO-negative and positively selected for CCR7. Sequencing used naive CD8+ T cells sorted from blood. Receptors originate from a young man in good health.

This chain connects TRBV29-1 to TRBJ1-2, with 7 positions matching TRBD1. V lost 4 bases to trimming and J lost 1 base; unmatched junction nucleotides: 12. The CDR3 is made up of 16 amino acids. Germline V gene lookup returns CDR1 SQVTM and CDR2 ANQGSEA. The CDR3 DNA reads TGCAGCGTTGCCGGAACCGGGACAGATATTAACTATGGCTACACCTTC. It specifies CSVAGTGTDINYGYTF.

V is TRBV19 and J is TRBJ2-1; tentatively, D is TRBD2 (5 bases). V lost 6 bases, J lost 2 bases, and 14 bases lay in between. This CDR3 comprises 15 residues. CDR1 is LNHDA, CDR2 SQIVND, per germline (reference sequence). The CDR3 nucleotides are TGTGCCAGTAGCTGGGAGAGAGGCCCCTACAATGAGCAGTTCTTC. It encodes CASSWERGPYNEQFF. Supplemented by reference TRBV19 and TRBJ2-1, the full variable domain reads DGGITQSPKYLFRKEGQNVTLSCEQNLNHDAMYWYRQDPGQGLRLIYYSQIVNDFQKGDIAEGYSVSREKKESFPLTVTSAQKNPTAFYLCASSWERGPYNEQFFGPGTRLTVL.

J is TRBJ2-7 and V is TRBV19; D gene unclear. In germline, CDR1 is LNHDA, CDR2 SQIVND (reference sequence). The CDR3 is made up of 11 amino acids. V was clipped by 8 bases and J by 6 bases, with 11 bases between them. CDR3 region: CASGSAGEQYF. The DNA for the CDR3 is TGTGCCAGTGGCTCTGCTGGCGAGCAGTACTTC.

This clone was observed once. The rearrangement uses TRBV5-4 and TRBJ1-2, with D hard to call. The germline gives CDR1 SGHNT, CDR2 YYREEE (reference sequence). The CDR3 consists of 15 residues. V was shortened by 5 bases and J by 4 bases, with 18 bases between the two germline ends. In DNA, the CDR3 is TGTGCCAGCAGTTTGTCGGGTTTAGGGATCTATGGCTACACCTTC. It is translated as CASSLSGLGIYGYTF.

The chain joins TRBV19 to TRBJ1-2; tentatively, D is TRBD1 (5 bases). Trimming cost V 3 bases and J 6 bases, with 11 bases left between them. The CDR3 has 13 amino acids. Germline V gives CDR1 LNHDA, CDR2 SQIVND (reference sequence). DNA of the CDR3: TGTGCCAGTAGTATGGTGACAGAGGATGGCTACACCTTC. Residues: CASSMVTEDGYTF.

This chain uses TRBV18 with TRBJ2-7; D tentatively fits TRBD1 or TRBD2 (5 bases each). CDR1 KGHSH and CDR2 LQKENI come from the germline V gene. The V and J ends lost 3 bases and 4 bases respectively, with 7 bases between them. This CDR3 has 12 residues. CDR3 region: CASSPRGYEQYF. CDR3 bases: TGTGCCAGCTCACCGAGGGGTTACGAGCAGTACTTC. The full variable domain, its missing parts supplied by reference TRBV18 and TRBJ2-7, is NAGVMQNPRHLVRRRGQEARLRCSPMKGHSHVYWYRQLPEEGLKFMVYLQKENIIDESGMPKERFSAEFPKEGPSILRIQQVVRGDSAAYFCASSPRGYEQYFGPGTRLTVT.

This clone was observed a single time. The V gene is TRBV4-1, the J gene TRBJ2-3, with 10 bases aligning to TRBD2. This CDR3 comprises 18 residues. V lost 1 base and J lost 2; bases outside the gene matches: 9. Germline CDR1 is MGHRA and CDR2 is YSYEKL. This CDR3 is CASSQVSSGSAFTDTQYF. CDR3 nucleotide sequence: TGCGCCAGCAGCCAAGTCTCTAGCGGGAGTGCATTCACAGATACGCAGTATTTT.

The chain uses TRBV27 and TRBJ2-7, with D perhaps matching TRBD2 (5 bases). The CDR3 is made up of 12 amino acids. Trimming removed 4 bases from V and 7 bases from J, with 11 bases in between. The germline V gene has CDR1 MNHEY and CDR2 SMNVEV (reference sequence). The DNA of the CDR3 is TGTGCCAGCAGTTCCGGACTCTCAGAGCAGTACTTC. Translated: CASSSGLSEQYF.

The chain carries TRBV11-2 and TRBJ2-2; D possibly corresponds to TRBD2 (5 bases). Between the trimmed V and J ends, which lost 6 bases and 4 bases, there was a span of 18 bases. Germline values: CDR1 SGHAT, CDR2 FQNNGV. This CDR3 contains 16 residues. This chain's CDR3 is CASRQWRSSGTGELFF. For the CDR3, the DNA is TGTGCCAGCAGGCAGTGGAGGAGCTCGGGCACCGGGGAGCTGTTTTTT.

The rearrangement joins TRBV11-2 to TRBJ2-7; TRBD2 matches at 10 bases. CDR3 size: 15 residues. Germline CDR1 and CDR2: SGHAT and FQNNGV. The trim removed 4 bases at V and 2 bases at J, leaving 5 bases unmatched. DNA of the CDR3: TGTGCCAGCAGCTCCCTAGCGGGAGCAACCTACGAGCAGTACTTC. Amino acid sequence: CASSSLAGATYEQYF.

The sample holds one count of this clone. This same CDR3 is encoded by further DNA sequences in the sample. This chain connects TRBV27 to TRBJ2-1; D remains unclear. Germline V gives CDR1 MNHEY, CDR2 SMNVEV (reference sequence). CDR3 length equals 11 residues. The V gene lost 8 bases and the J gene lost 4 bases, with 6 bases spanning the gap. CDR3 sequence (DNA): TGTGCCAGCCGGTCGTACAATGAGCAGTTCTTC. Its translation is CASRSYNEQFF.

The V and J genes are TRBV7-2 and TRBJ1-1; D is undetermined. Germline V CDR1 and CDR2: SGHTA, FQGNSA. The CDR3 covers 11 residues. V lost 1 base, J lost 10 bases, and 7 bases lay in between. The CDR3 region has the DNA TGTGCCAGCAGCTTAGAAAAAGGAGCTTTCTTT. It yields the protein CASSLEKGAFF. The full variable domain, in which reference TRBV7-2 and TRBJ1-1 provide the parts outside the CDR3, is GAGVSQSPSNKVTEKGKDVELRCDPISGHTALYWYRQSLGQGLEFLIYFQGNSAPDKSGLPSDRFSAERTGGSVSTLTIQRTQQEDSAVYLCASSLEKGAFFGQGTRLTVV.

The J gene is TRBJ2-7, the V gene TRBV2; 8 nucleotides match TRBD2. The germline gives CDR1 SNHLY, CDR2 FYNNEI. The CDR3 length is 14 residues. V lost 6 bases, J lost 4 bases, and 8 bases stayed unmatched. The CDR3 region is CASSTTGLVYEQYF. The CDR3 DNA is TGTGCCAGCAGCACGACGGGACTAGTTTACGAGCAGTACTTC.

The V gene is TRBV9, the J gene TRBJ1-2, with D possibly matching TRBD1 (6 bases). CDR3 length: 13 residues. Germline V lookup: CDR1 SGDLS, CDR2 YYNGEE. Trimming cost V 5 bases and J 7 bases, with 15 bases left between them. CDR3 in amino acids: CASSDSGVPGYTF. Written as DNA, the CDR3 is TGTGCCAGCAGTGACTCAGGGGTTCCTGGCTACACCTTC.

V is TRBV10-2 and J is TRBJ1-1; D unresolved. The V gene lost 6 bases and the J gene lost 1 base, with 9 bases spanning the gap. Germline lookup yields CDR1 WSHSY and CDR2 SAAADI. The CDR3 totals 13 residues. Here the CDR3 DNA reads TGCGCCAGCAGCAGAACCGGGAACACTGAAGCTTTCTTT. Its protein product is CASSRTGNTEAFF.

The chain has TRBV10-1 and TRBJ2-7, with 9 bases lining up with TRBD1. Unmatched junction bases numbered 3, after V lost 3 bases and J lost 6 bases. CDR1 and CDR2 (germline): WNHNN, SYGVQD (reference sequence). The CDR3 length is 13 residues. CDR3 in DNA: TGCGCCAGCAGTGAAGGGACAGGGTTCGAGCAGTACTTC. Residues: CASSEGTGFEQYF.

The chain links TRBV27 to TRBJ2-5, with 10 bases lining up with TRBD1. V lost 5 bases to trimming and J lost 2 bases; unmatched junction nucleotides: 8. The CDR3 consists of 16 residues. The germline V gene has CDR1 MNHEY and CDR2 SMNVEV (reference sequence). The CDR3 region is CASSIYGTGAQETQYF. CDR3 coding DNA: TGTGCCAGCAGTATATACGGGACAGGGGCTCAAGAGACCCAGTACTTC.

The chain couples TRBV11-2 to TRBJ2-1, with 7 bases identical to TRBD2. CDR1 and CDR2 (germline): SGHAT, FQNNGV. This CDR3 contains 18 residues. Trimming took 6 bases from V and 1 from J; bases not matched to a gene: 15. CDR3 amino acids: CASSHIDRAGVSYNEQFF. DNA of the CDR3: TGTGCCAGCAGTCACATCGATCGCGCGGGAGTTTCCTACAATGAGCAGTTCTTC.

The chain links TRBV11-3 to TRBJ2-1; D perhaps matches TRBD1 (6 bases). CDR1 and CDR2 from the germline V gene are SGHNT and YENEEA. CDR3 length equals 15 residues. The V end was cut by 5 bases, the J end by 0 bases, with 11 bases between. The CDR3 nucleotides are TGTGCCAGCAGCCCCGACAGGAGCTCCTACAATGAGCAGTTCTTC. This sequence encodes CASSPDRSSYNEQFF.

This clone was counted once. The chain employs TRBV27 and TRBJ2-3; possible D gene TRBD2, 5 bases. The CDR3 length is 17 residues. The V end was cut by 8 bases, the J end by 0 bases, with 21 bases between. Looked up from germline, CDR1 is MNHEY and CDR2 is SMNVEV (reference sequence). In nucleotides, the CDR3 is TGTGCCAGCGGCACTCCAGCCCCTCGCGGGAGCACAGATACGCAGTATTTT. Protein sequence: CASGTPAPRGSTDTQYF.

The CDR3, as DNA: TGTGCCAGCAGAGGGGTCCCCTGGCCCCAGCATTTT. Translation gives CASRGVPWPQHF. J is TRBJ1-5 and V is TRBV6-1; D might be TRBD1 (5 bases). The germline CDR1 and CDR2 sequences are MNHNS and SASEGT. The CDR3 contains 12 residues. Trimming removed 6 bases at V and 9 bases at J, with 12 bases between.

This chain links TRBV29-1 with TRBJ1-2; tentative D call: TRBD1 (6 bases). The germline V and J ends were trimmed by 7 bases and 8 bases, with 26 bases remaining between them. The CDR3 is 15 residues long. Germline V gives CDR1 SQVTM, CDR2 ANQGSEA. The CDR3 loop reads CSDFPENTGLGGYTF. For the CDR3, the DNA is TGCAGCGATTTCCCCGAGAACACAGGGTTAGGCGGCTACACCTTC.

This sequence joins TRBV6-6 and TRBJ2-7; TRBD1 agrees at 11 bases. Per the germline V gene, CDR1 is MNHNY and CDR2 is SVGAGI (reference sequence). Trimming cost V 8 bases and J 1 base; bases outside gene matches: 4. This CDR3 has 14 residues. This chain's CDR3 is CASQGQGVSYEQYF. The DNA of the CDR3 is TGTGCCAGCCAGGGACAGGGGGTGTCCTACGAGCAGTACTTC.

The gene calls are TRBV29-1 and TRBJ2-2; 15 positions match TRBD2. This CDR3 region has 15 residues. The J segment lost 6 bases and the V segment lost 6 bases, leaving 5 bases of the junction unmatched. CDR1 and CDR2 from the germline V gene are SQVTM and ANQGSEA. The DNA for the CDR3 is TGCAGCGTAACCGGGACTAGCGGGAGGCCCGGGGAGCTGTTTTTT. The encoded protein is CSVTGTSGRPGELFF.

CDR3 nucleotide sequence: TGTGCCACCGGACAGGGCAAGAACTATGGCTACACCTTC. Amino acids: CATGQGKNYGYTF. The chain recombines TRBV27 with TRBJ1-2; 8 bases are a match to TRBD1. V gave up 10 bases and J gave up 2 bases; unmatched junction bases: 6. The germline V gene encodes CDR1 MNHEY and CDR2 SMNVEV (reference sequence). The length of the CDR3 is 13 residues.

The chain carries TRBV5-3 and TRBJ1-1; D is undetermined. TRBV5-3 is identified as an open reading frame with a role that is uncertain. With 4 bases removed from V and 1 base from J, the gap between germline ends came to 20 bases. This CDR3 comprises 17 residues. The DNA of the CDR3 is TGTGCCAGAAGCGTGACGTATATGGCGTTCAGGAACACTGAAGCTTTCTTT. This sequence encodes CARSVTYMAFRNTEAFF.

On this clone itself: Other DNA sequences of this sample code for an identical CDR3. The J gene is TRBJ2-7, the V gene TRBV4-1, with 9 positions matching TRBD2. This CDR3 has 15 residues. Germline V CDR1 and CDR2: MGHRA, YSYEKL. V lost 4 bases, J lost 2 bases, and 6 bases stayed unmatched. The CDR3 DNA reads as TGCGCCAGCAGCCCCGGATTAGCGGGAGCCTACGAGCAGTACTTC. Translation: CASSPGLAGAYEQYF.

The J gene is TRBJ2-1, the V gene TRBV9; 7 bases fit TRBD2. CDR1 SGDLS and CDR2 YYNGEE come from the germline V gene. CDR3 length equals 15 residues. The V gene end was trimmed by 3 bases and the J gene end by 8 bases; junction bases not matched to a gene: 11. As DNA, the CDR3 is TGTGCCAGCAGCGCGGCGGGAGCGTTCTCGGATGAGCAGTTCTTC. It yields the protein CASSAAGAFSDEQFF.

V is TRBV15 and J is TRBJ2-1; 7 bases match TRBD2. CDR3 length: 14 amino acids. Trimming took 1 base from V and 4 from J; bases not matched to a gene: 1. Looked up from germline, CDR1 is LNHNV and CDR2 is YYDKDF (reference sequence). Here the CDR3 reads CATSRVGGYNEQFF. The CDR3, as DNA: TGTGCCACCAGCAGAGTGGGGGGGTACAATGAGCAGTTCTTC.

The chain joins TRBV7-9 to TRBJ2-1, with 10 bases fitting TRBD1. The CDR3 sequence is 16 residues long. The germline CDR1 and CDR2 sequences are SEHNR and FQNEAQ (reference sequence). Trimming cost V 4 bases and J 5 bases; bases outside gene matches: 8. This CDR3 is CASSSPEGQGNNEQFF. CDR3 DNA: TGTGCCAGCAGCTCCCCAGAGGGACAGGGGAACAATGAGCAGTTCTTC.

The chain has TRBV4-1 and TRBJ2-5, with 13 bases that match TRBD2. V dropped 4 bases and J dropped 3; count of bases not matched to a gene: 5. The CDR3 extends over 16 amino acids. The germline CDR1 and CDR2 sequences are MGHRA and YSYEKL. CDR3: CASSLRLAGGEETQYF. In DNA, the CDR3 is TGCGCCAGCAGCCTAAGACTAGCGGGAGGTGAAGAGACCCAGTACTTC.

The J gene is TRBJ2-1, the V gene TRBV2, with 8 bases lining up with TRBD2. V lost 2 bases and J lost 9; bases outside the gene matches: 6. Germline CDR1 SNHLY, CDR2 FYNNEI. The CDR3 has 14 amino acids. This chain's CDR3 is CASSESGSPLEQFF. In DNA form, the CDR3 reads TGTGCCAGCAGTGAAAGCGGGAGTCCCCTTGAGCAGTTCTTC.